These T cell receptor beta chains were read from a single sample in a study of cytomegalovirus exposure and HLA in healthy donors. Profiled with immunoSEQ multiplex PCR; TCRdb holds only in-frame clones, not every one. This sample carries about 140,000 clones, nearly 80% of them seen once, and the ten largest clones take around 2%. Sequenced: PBMCs. The receptors come from a man aged 30 to 45 in good health and CMV-seronegative. Each CDR3 is given with its conserved first and last residue. Each record gives: D gene, clone size, V gene, J gene, CDR3 length, CDR3 DNA, CDR3 protein. D genes are given only for firm matches. Size tells how often a clone was seen (once, few, many) or the class of an expanded clone, and some rows leave it out.

D: TRBD1; size: -; V: TRBV5-1; J: TRBJ1-4; length: 14; DNA: TGCGCCAGCAGCTCAGGGGGGTCTAATGAAAAACTGTTTTTT; CDR3: CASSSGGSNEKLFF
D: -; size: -; V: TRBV11-3; J: TRBJ2-1; length: 12; DNA: TGTGCCAGCAGCCTAGGGGGGCCTATTCAGTTCTTC; CDR3: CASSLGGPIQFF
D: TRBD2; size: -; V: TRBV30; J: TRBJ2-1; length: 13; DNA: TGTGCCTGGACCCCGGGCAGCTCGGGGGGGCAGTTCTTC; CDR3: CAWTPGSSGGQFF
D: -; size: -; V: TRBV9; J: TRBJ2-3; length: 14; DNA: TGTGCCAGCAGCGGTGACAGGTCCACAGATACGCAGTATTTT; CDR3: CASSGDRSTDTQYF
D: -; size: -; V: TRBV18; J: TRBJ2-5; length: 13; DNA: TGTGCCAGCTCACGAGCAGAGGATGGGACCCAGTACTTC; CDR3: CASSRAEDGTQYF
D: -; size: -; V: TRBV5-1; J: TRBJ1-2; length: 15; DNA: TGCGCCAGCAGCTTGGGGAGGGAAAGTAGCTATGGCTACACCTTC; CDR3: CASSLGRESSYGYTF
D: -; size: few; V: TRBV19; J: TRBJ1-1; length: 14; DNA: TGTGCCAGTAGTATTGTTTCCACGGGACTCAAAGCTTTCTTT; CDR3: CASSIVSTGLKAFF
D: TRBD2; size: -; V: TRBV28; J: TRBJ2-7; length: 15; DNA: TGTGCCAGCAGTCCGCGACTAGCGGGAGGCAACGAGCAGTACTTC; CDR3: CASSPRLAGGNEQYF
D: -; size: -; V: TRBV18; J: TRBJ1-5; length: 14; DNA: TGTGCCAGCTCACCGGGGAGCGGGGATCAGCCCCAGCATTTT; CDR3: CASSPGSGDQPQHF
D: -; size: -; V: TRBV6-5; J: TRBJ2-6; length: 15; DNA: TGTGCCAGCAGTGTGATACAGGGAAGGGCCAACGTCCTGACTTTC; CDR3: CASSVIQGRANVLTF
D: TRBD1; size: -; V: TRBV5-1; J: TRBJ1-4; length: 12; DNA: TGCGCCAGCGGGACAGGGAATGAAAAACTGTTTTTT; CDR3: CASGTGNEKLFF
D: TRBD2; size: -; V: TRBV5-1; J: TRBJ2-7; length: 13; DNA: TGCGCCAGCAGCTTGGATGCGGGAGCCGAGCAGTACTTC; CDR3: CASSLDAGAEQYF
D: -; size: -; V: TRBV7-6; J: TRBJ2-1; length: 15; DNA: TGTGCCAGCAGCAGGGTTAGAAGGACTACGAATGAGCAGTTCTTC; CDR3: CASSRVRRTTNEQFF
D: -; size: -; V: TRBV9; J: TRBJ2-7; length: 15; DNA: TGTGCCAGCAGCCCGCGGGAAAGCAGTAGTTACGAGCAGTACTTC; CDR3: CASSPRESSSYEQYF
D: -; size: few; V: TRBV9; J: TRBJ1-1; length: 13; DNA: TGTGCCAGCAGCCCGATTTCCGGGACTGAAGCTTTCTTT; CDR3: CASSPISGTEAFF
D: -; size: -; V: TRBV6-5; J: TRBJ2-7; length: 14; DNA: TGTGCCAGCAGTTCCCCAAGGGGGGGCTACGAGCAGTACTTC; CDR3: CASSSPRGGYEQYF